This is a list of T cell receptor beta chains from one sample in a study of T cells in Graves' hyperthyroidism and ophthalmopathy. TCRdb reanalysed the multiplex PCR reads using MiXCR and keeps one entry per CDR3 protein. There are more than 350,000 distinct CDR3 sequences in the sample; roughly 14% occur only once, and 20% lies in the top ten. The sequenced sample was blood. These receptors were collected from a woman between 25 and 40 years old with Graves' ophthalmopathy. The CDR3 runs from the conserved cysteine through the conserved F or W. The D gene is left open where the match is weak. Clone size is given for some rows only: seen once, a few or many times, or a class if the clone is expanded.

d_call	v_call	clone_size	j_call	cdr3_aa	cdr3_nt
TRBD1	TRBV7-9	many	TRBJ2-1	CASTGTGSLNEQFF	TGTGCCAGTACCGGGACAGGGTCCCTCAATGAGCAGTTCTTC
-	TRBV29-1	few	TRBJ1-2	CSVVEGRGDYTF	TGCAGCGTTGTCGAGGGCCGAGGTGACTACACCTTC
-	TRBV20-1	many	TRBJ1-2	CSALNRALSYGYTF	TGCAGTGCTTTAAACAGGGCTCTCAGCTATGGCTACACCTTC
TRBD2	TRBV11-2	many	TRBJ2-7	CASSFQISGGYEQYF	TGTGCCAGCAGCTTCCAGATTAGCGGGGGCTACGAGCAGTACTTC
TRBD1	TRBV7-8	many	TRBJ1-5	CASSERSRQGANQPQHF	TGTGCCAGCAGCGAAAGAAGTAGACAGGGGGCTAATCAGCCCCAGCATTTT
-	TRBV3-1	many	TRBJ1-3	CASSPWGARRSGNTIYF	TGTGCCAGCAGCCCGTGGGGCGCACGTCGTTCTGGAAACACCATATATTTT
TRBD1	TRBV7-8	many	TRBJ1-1	CASSLGQGLTEAFF	TGTGCCAGCAGCTTAGGACAGGGTTTGACTGAAGCTTTCTTT
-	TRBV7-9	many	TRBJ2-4	CASSLNLGQGRNIQYF	TGTGCCAGCAGCTTAAATCTTGGGCAGGGGAGGAACATTCAGTACTTC
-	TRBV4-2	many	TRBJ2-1	CASSQDGLSGSRNEQFF	TGTGCCAGCAGCCAAGATGGCCTCAGCGGCAGCAGGAATGAGCAGTTCTTC
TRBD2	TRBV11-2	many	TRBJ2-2	CASSEAGGRRTGELFF	TGTGCCAGCAGCGAAGCGGGGGGGCGCCGAACCGGGGAGCTGTTTTTT
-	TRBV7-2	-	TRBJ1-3	CASSLVPGPGNTIYF	TGTGCCAGCAGCTTAGTGCCGGGGCCGGGAAACACCATATATTTT
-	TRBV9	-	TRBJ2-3	CASSVGVTDTQYF	TGTGCCAGCAGCGTAGGAGTGACAGATACGCAGTATTTT
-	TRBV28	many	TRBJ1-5	CASSYGNQPQHF	TGTGCCAGCAGTTATGGCAATCAGCCCCAGCATTTT
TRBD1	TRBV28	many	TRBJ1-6	CASSTRTGTYNSPLHF	TGTGCCAGCAGCACCCGGACAGGGACCTATAATTCACCCCTCCACTTT
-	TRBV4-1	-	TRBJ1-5	CASSHNLARGSNQPQHF	TGCGCCAGCAGCCACAACCTTGCCAGGGGTAGCAATCAGCCCCAGCATTTT
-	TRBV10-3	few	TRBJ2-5	CATLPGHQETQYF	TGTGCCACGCTACCGGGACACCAAGAGACCCAGTACTTC
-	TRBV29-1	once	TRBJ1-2	CSTGETGGYTF	TGCAGCACCGGAGAAACAGGAGGCTACACCTTC
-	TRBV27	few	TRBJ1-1	CASRKGMNTEAFF	TGTGCCAGCAGAAAAGGGATGAACACTGAAGCTTTCTTT
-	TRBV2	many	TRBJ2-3	CASSSRKGGVDTQYF	TGTGCCAGCAGCTCTCGAAAGGGCGGGGTGGATACGCAGTATTTT
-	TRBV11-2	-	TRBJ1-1	CASSPVILKNTEAFF	TGTGCCAGCAGCCCCGTTATTCTCAAGAACACTGAAGCTTTCTTT
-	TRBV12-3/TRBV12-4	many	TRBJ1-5	CASKFGSNQPQHF	TGTGCCAGTAAGTTTGGGTCGAATCAGCCCCAGCATTTT
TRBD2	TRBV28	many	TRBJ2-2	CASSLAGGPRELFF	TGTGCCAGCAGTTTAGCGGGGGGGCCGCGGGAGCTGTTTTTT
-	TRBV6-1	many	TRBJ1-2	CASSELGPSGYTF	TGTGCCAGCAGTGAATTGGGGCCCAGTGGCTACACCTTC
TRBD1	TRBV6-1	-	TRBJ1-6	CASSTLTGYNSPLHF	TGTGCCAGCAGTACCCTGACAGGGTATAATTCACCCCTCCACTTT
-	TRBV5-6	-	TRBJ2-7	CASSLAPASYEQYF	TGTGCCAGCAGCTTGGCCCCCGCATCCTACGAGCAGTACTTC
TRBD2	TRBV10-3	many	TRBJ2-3	CAISQPLAGGQYTQYF	TGTGCCATCAGTCAACCTCTAGCGGGGGGGCAATATACGCAGTATTTT
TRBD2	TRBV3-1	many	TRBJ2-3	CASSPKTITASGDRETEYF	TGTGCCAGCAGCCCAAAAACAATTACGGCTAGCGGGGACCGTGAGACGGAGTATTTT
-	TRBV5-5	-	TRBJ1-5	CASSLGVVSNQPQHF	TGTGCCAGCAGCTTGGGAGTGGTTAGCAATCAGCCCCAGCATTTT
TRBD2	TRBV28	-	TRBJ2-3	CASLLAGARTDTQYF	TGTGCCAGTTTACTAGCGGGGGCCCGCACAGATACGCAGTATTTT
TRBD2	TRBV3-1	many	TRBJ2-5	CASSQAGGLETQYF	TGTGCCAGCAGCCAAGCGGGGGGGCTAGAGACCCAGTACTTC
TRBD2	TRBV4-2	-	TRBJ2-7	CASSLMLSGGAYEQYF	TGTGCCAGCAGCCTCATGCTTAGCGGGGGGGCGTACGAGCAGTACTTC
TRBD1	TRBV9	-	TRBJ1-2	CASSLGQGPGYGYTF	TGTGCCAGCAGCCTCGGACAGGGCCCGGGGTATGGCTACACCTTC
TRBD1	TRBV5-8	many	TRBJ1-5	CASSLLQGAGPQHF	TGTGCCAGCAGCTTGCTTCAGGGGGCAGGGCCCCAGCATTTT
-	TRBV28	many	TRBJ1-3	CASSLTRGAGWNTIYF	TGTGCCAGCAGTTTAACCCGGGGGGCCGGGTGGAACACCATATATTTT
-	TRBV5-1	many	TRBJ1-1	CASSFDRGKNTEAFF	TGCGCCAGCAGCTTCGATCGGGGAAAGAACACTGAAGCTTTCTTT
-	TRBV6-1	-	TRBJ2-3	CASHRLVRDTQYF	TGTGCCAGCCATCGTTTAGTACGAGATACGCAGTATTTT
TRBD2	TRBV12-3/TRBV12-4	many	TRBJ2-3	CASGLARFSTTTDTQYF	TGTGCCTCGGGACTAGCGCGGTTCTCCACCACCACAGATACGCAGTATTTT
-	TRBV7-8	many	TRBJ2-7	CASSSRPFLEQYF	TGTGCCAGCAGCTCGCGCCCCTTTCTCGAGCAGTACTTC
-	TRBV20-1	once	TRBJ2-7	CSAQGASGRGYEQYF	TGCAGTGCTCAGGGGGCAAGCGGGAGAGGATACGAGCAGTACTTC
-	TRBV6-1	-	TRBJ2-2	CATGADTGELFF	TGTGCCACGGGGGCAGACACCGGGGAGCTGTTTTTT
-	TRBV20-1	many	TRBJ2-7	CSACPGTRDHYEQYF	TGCAGTGCTTGCCCCGGGACCCGGGACCACTACGAGCAGTACTTC
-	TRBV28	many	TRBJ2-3	CASSPRLSLRGAPDTQYF	TGTGCCAGCAGTCCCCGCTTAAGTCTCCGTGGGGCCCCAGATACGCAGTATTTT
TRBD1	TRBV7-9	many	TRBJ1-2	CASSLESGQGLIYGYTF	TGTGCCAGCAGCTTAGAGTCAGGACAGGGGTTGATCTATGGCTACACCTTC
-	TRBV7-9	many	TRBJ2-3	CASSLALPGPSTDTQYF	TGTGCCAGCAGCTTAGCACTCCCAGGACCCAGCACAGATACGCAGTATTTT
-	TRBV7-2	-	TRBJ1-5	CASSLLRNQPQHF	TGTGCCAGCAGCTTACTCAGAAATCAGCCCCAGCATTTT
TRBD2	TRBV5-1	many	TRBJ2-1	CASSPGTSGGAGSYNEQFF	TGCGCCAGCAGCCCGGGGACTAGCGGGGGGGCCGGGTCCTACAATGAGCAGTTCTTC
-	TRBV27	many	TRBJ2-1	CASTPSDRVQDNEQFF	TGTGCCAGCACCCCCTCCGACCGGGTCCAAGACAATGAGCAGTTCTTC
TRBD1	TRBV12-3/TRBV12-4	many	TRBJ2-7	CASSRTGSSEQYF	TGTGCCAGCAGTAGGACAGGGTCCAGCGAGCAGTACTTC
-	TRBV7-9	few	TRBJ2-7	CASSLPGGDEQYF	TGTGCCAGCAGCTTGCCAGGGGGGGACGAGCAGTACTTC
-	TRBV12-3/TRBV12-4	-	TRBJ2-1	CASSLPGQYSEQFF	TGTGCCAGCAGTTTACCCGGGCAATACAGTGAGCAGTTCTTC
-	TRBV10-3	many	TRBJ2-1	CAITPGPGINEQFF	TGTGCCATCACCCCGGGCCCCGGGATCAATGAGCAGTTCTTC
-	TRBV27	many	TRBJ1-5	CASSLTWGQPQHF	TGTGCCAGCAGTTTAACTTGGGGTCAGCCCCAGCATTTT
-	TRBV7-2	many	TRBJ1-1	CASSLEPLMNTEAFF	TGTGCCAGCAGCTTAGAACCCCTAATGAACACTGAAGCTTTCTTT
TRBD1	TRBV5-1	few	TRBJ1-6	CASRQGSVNSPLHF	TGCGCCAGTAGACAGGGTTCGGTTAATTCACCCCTCCACTTT
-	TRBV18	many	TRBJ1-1	CASSPTDFQGTEAFF	TGTGCCAGCTCTCCAACGGACTTTCAGGGCACTGAAGCTTTCTTT
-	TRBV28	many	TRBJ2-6	CASSLDGANVLTF	TGTGCCAGCAGTTTGGACGGGGCCAACGTCCTGACTTTC
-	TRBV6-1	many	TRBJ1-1	CASGTSIMNTEAFF	TGTGCCAGCGGGACTTCGATCATGAACACTGAAGCTTTCTTT